This T cell receptor (beta chain) was identified in a study of blood T cell repertoires in COVID-19 (dated by TCRdb to the early 2020s). Regarding the research as a whole: The collaborator samples originated in the United States, Italy and Spain and spanned the acute and convalescent phases of COVID-19. The prospective study material was composed of cDNA or gDNA derived from T cells, B-cell-depleted T cells, or PBMCs. The dataset comprised deeply sampled blood TCRbeta repertoires from subjects exposed to, actively infected with, or recovered from COVID-19. The repertoires were released in a freely available public database intended as a resource for research on the immune response to SARS-CoV-2. Samples came from the ongoing ImmuneRACE study (first 160 participants) plus 1,254 subjects from 6 global collaborators. The sample metadata nearly always contained a de-identified subject ID, COVID-19 status, age in years and sex. Where available, HLA class I and class II types were obtained from metadata supplied by the sample provider rather than from assay-based typing.

As regards this clone: No antigen is known for it. No base quality information exists; no much larger clone differs at one position.

Trimming costs V 5 bases and J 7 bases, and their ends lie 8 bases apart. The CDR3 covers 12 residues, taking in both the cysteine and the phenylalanine. Solely the CDR3 DNA is kept, with 36 bases framed from the first base. CDR1 and CDR2, looked up from the germline V gene (reference sequence), are SEHNR and FQNEAQ. Points the paper makes about the study in general: Clinical and demographic metadata were provided uncurated, with the amount varying by source and participant.

The collaborating institutions used their own protocols to collect whole blood in K2EDTA tubes. For TCRbeta analysis, collaborators shipped samples in one of three forms: frozen whole blood, isolated PBMCs, or DNA extracted from either of those sample types. TCRbeta CDR3 regions were amplified from genomic DNA by means of the immunoSEQ Assay, a bias-controlled multiplex PCR. Per the source publication's procedure: The number of nucleated cells in each sample was estimated from the amplification of reference gene primers within the assay. Sequence reads were collapsed and filtered to measure the absolute abundance of every unique TCRbeta CDR3 rearrangement. Productive Simpson clonality was computed per sample as the square root of Simpson's diversity index over productive rearrangements. The clones in this table, taken by TCRdb from immuneACCESS, are in-frame only. Not every clone is retained; where verified, under half of the shortfall comes from an unresolved V gene, and the cause of the rest is unknown. The V and J calls and clone size come from that table; D and trimming were worked out from the DNA. Within this sample are around 70,000 clones, with roughly nine tenths of them counted one time only. The leading ten clones occupy approximately 8.9% of the sample.

The receptor chain draws on TRBV7-9 and TRBJ2-2; TRBD2 is possibly the D segment (5 matching bases). Specimen: peripheral blood. This sequence originates from a man older than 75 with acute or convalescent COVID-19. Here is the DNA: TGTGCCAGCAGCGACGGGAACGGGGAGCTGTTTTTT. Translated, this gives CASSDGNGELFF.